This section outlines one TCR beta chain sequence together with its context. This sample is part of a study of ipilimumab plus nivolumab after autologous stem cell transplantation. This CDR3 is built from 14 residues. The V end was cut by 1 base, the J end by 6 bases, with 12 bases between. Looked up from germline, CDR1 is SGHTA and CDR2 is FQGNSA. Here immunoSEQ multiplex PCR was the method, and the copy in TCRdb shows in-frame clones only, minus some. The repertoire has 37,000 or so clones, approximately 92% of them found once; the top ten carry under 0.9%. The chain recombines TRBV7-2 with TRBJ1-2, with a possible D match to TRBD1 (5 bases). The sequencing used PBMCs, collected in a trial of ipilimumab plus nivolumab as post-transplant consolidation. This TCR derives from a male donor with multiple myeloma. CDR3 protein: CASSLVGTGDGYTF. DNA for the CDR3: TGTGCCAGCAGCTTAGTCGGGACGGGGGATGGCTACACCTTC.